Shown below are 29 T cell receptor beta chains from a single sample sequenced in a study of blood T cell repertoires in COVID-19. Some clones are missing from TCRdb's copy, which holds only in-frame ones; the method was immunoSEQ multiplex PCR. This sample has about 120,000 clones, with 70% to 80% found just once. The sequencing input was peripheral blood. These receptors all come from a man between 35 and 55 years old with active or convalescent COVID-19.

This clone was found a few times. The CDR3 region is CASRIYRNTGELFF. The CDR3 region has the DNA TGTGCCAGCAGGATCTACAGGAACACCGGGGAGCTGTTTTTT. The chain combines TRBV27 with TRBJ2-2; D remains unclear. V lost 6 bases and J lost 1, with 9 bases in between. This CDR3 region has 14 residues. Per germline, CDR1 MNHEY and CDR2 SMNVEV (reference sequence).

V gene TRBV3-1 (or the pseudogene TRBV3-2) combines with J gene TRBJ1-2, with D unclear. This CDR3 comprises 13 residues. CDR1 is LGHDT, CDR2 YNNKEL, per germline (reference sequence). V gave up 0 bases and J gave up 2 bases, with 4 bases separating them. The CDR3 loop is CASSQDRNYGYTF. CDR3 coding DNA: TGTGCCAGCAGCCAAGACAGAAACTATGGCTACACCTTC.

The chain uses TRBV27 and TRBJ2-5; D may be TRBD1 (6 bases). V lost 1 base and J lost 5, with 11 bases in between. This CDR3 comprises 14 residues. CDR1 and CDR2 from the germline V gene are MNHEY and SMNVEV (reference sequence). CDR3 residues: CASSLFQGTETQYF. As DNA, the CDR3 is TGTGCCAGCAGTTTATTCCAGGGGACGGAGACCCAGTACTTC.

J is TRBJ1-5 and V is TRBV2; 8 bases are shared with TRBD1. The V gene's germline CDR1 is SNHLY and CDR2 FYNNEI. Trimming removed 6 bases from V and 6 bases from J; junction bases left unmatched: 10. The CDR3 runs to 15 residues. This CDR3 reads CASRREQGVGQPQHF. The CDR3 nucleotides are TGTGCCAGCAGGAGGGAACAGGGGGTGGGTCAGCCCCAGCATTTT.

The V and J genes are TRBV3-1 (or the pseudogene TRBV3-2) and TRBJ2-6; a possible D gene is TRBD1 (5 bases). V was trimmed by 4 bases and J by 4 bases, leaving 17 bases between them. The CDR3 is 17 amino acids. Germline V CDR1 and CDR2: LGHDT, YNNKEL (reference sequence). CDR3 loop: CASSPARQFTGANVLTF. CDR3 DNA: TGTGCCAGCAGCCCCGCCCGACAGTTTACCGGGGCCAACGTCCTGACTTTC.

The V and J genes are TRBV10-3 and TRBJ1-4; TRBD1 matches at 10 bases. The length of the CDR3 is 13 residues. Germline V gene lookup returns CDR1 ENHRY and CDR2 SYGVKD. After removal of 8 bases from V and 8 bases from J, the junction contained 5 bases not matched to a gene. The CDR3 nucleotides are TGTGCCATCGGGGGACAGGGGCAAGAAAAACTGTTTTTT. Encoded protein: CAIGGQGQEKLFF.

The chain carries TRBV5-4 and TRBJ1-6; D possibly corresponds to TRBD1 (6 bases). Germline V gene sequence: CDR1 SGHNT, CDR2 YYREEE (reference sequence). The CDR3 has 13 residues. V shed 0 bases and J shed 10 bases, with 8 bases lying between them. CDR3 DNA: TGTGCCAGCAGCTTGGCAGGGGACTCACCCCTCCACTTT. This codes for CASSLAGDSPLHF.

The chain couples TRBV24-1 to TRBJ2-1; D ambiguous. V was pared by 7 bases and J by 7 bases, with 10 bases between. The CDR3 has 12 residues. The germline V gene encodes CDR1 KGHDR and CDR2 SFDVKD. The CDR3 DNA reads as TGTGCCACCAGCGGGTGGAGTAATGAGCAGTTCTTC. Protein product: CATSGWSNEQFF.

The V and J genes are TRBV5-5 and TRBJ2-5; no clear D gene. This CDR3 has 14 residues. Per the germline V gene, CDR1 is SGHKS and CDR2 is YYEKEE (reference sequence). V was clipped by 4 bases and J by 1 base, with 11 bases between them. The CDR3 protein is CASSLESAQETQYF. Written as DNA, the CDR3 is TGTGCCAGCAGCCTGGAGAGCGCCCAAGAGACCCAGTACTTC.

The rearrangement links TRBV5-1 to TRBJ2-2; D not certain. Trimming shortened V by 4 bases and J by 3 bases, and 4 bases separated the two germline ends. CDR1 and CDR2 (germline): SGHRS, YFSETQ. CDR3 size: 12 residues. This CDR3 is CASSPDTGELFF. Written as DNA, the CDR3 is TGCGCCAGCAGCCCCGACACCGGGGAGCTGTTTTTT. Using reference TRBV5-1 and TRBJ2-2 for the parts outside the CDR3, the full variable domain is KAGVTQTPRYLIKTRGQQVTLSCSPISGHRSVSWYQQTPGQGLQFLFEYFSETQRNKGNFPGRFSGRQFSNSRSEMNVSTLELGDSALYLCASSPDTGELFFGEGSRLTVL.

The chain joins TRBV30 to TRBJ1-1; TRBD1 agrees at 7 bases. The CDR3 has 13 residues. Trimming took 8 bases from V and 0 from J; bases not matched to a gene: 6. Germline CDR1 reads GTSNPN; CDR2 reads SVGIG (reference sequence). CDR3 sequence: CAGGGTVNTEAFF. CDR3 bases: TGTGCCGGAGGCGGGACAGTGAACACTGAAGCTTTCTTT.

The chain couples TRBV9 to TRBJ2-7; D might be TRBD2 (5 bases). CDR3 length: 13 amino acids. Trimming removed 2 bases at V and 7 bases at J, with 13 bases between. Germline CDR1 and CDR2: SGDLS and YYNGEE. The CDR3 DNA is TGTGCCAGCAGCGTTCGATCTACGGGGGAGCAGTACTTC. This gives the protein CASSVRSTGEQYF. The full variable domain, completed using reference TRBV9 and TRBJ2-7, is DSGVTQTPKHLITATGQRVTLRCSPRSGDLSVYWYQQSLDQGLQFLIQYYNGEERAKGNILERFSAQQFPDLHSELNLSSLELGDSALYFCASSVRSTGEQYFGPGTRLTVT.

The chain has TRBV6-5 and TRBJ2-7, with 9 bases identical to TRBD1. This CDR3 has 14 amino acids. The germline V gene has CDR1 MNHEY and CDR2 SVGAGI. The V segment lost 6 bases and the J segment 6 bases; nucleotides outside the gene matches: 9. Here the CDR3 reads CASRYGTGPFEQYF. The CDR3 region has the DNA TGTGCCAGCAGGTACGGGACAGGGCCCTTCGAGCAGTACTTC.

This sequence joins TRBV5-8 and TRBJ1-5; D is possibly TRBD1 (5 bases). The CDR3 is 13 residues long. V was cut by 0 bases and J by 7 bases, with 8 bases left in between. Germline loops: CDR1 SGHTS, CDR2 YDEGEE. CDR3 sequence reads: CASSLEGRQPQHF. The CDR3 DNA is TGTGCCAGCAGCTTGGAGGGGAGGCAGCCCCAGCATTTT.

DNA of the CDR3: TGTGCCAGCAGCTCGCGGGCGAACACTGAAGCTTTCTTT. Protein sequence: CASSSRANTEAFF. The chain recombines TRBV7-9 with TRBJ1-1; D not certain. The CDR3 is 13 residues long. Germline V gives CDR1 SEHNR, CDR2 FQNEAQ (reference sequence). V was trimmed by 4 bases and J by 1 base, leaving 7 bases between them.

This clone was seen just once. The chain has TRBV21-1 and TRBJ1-2. TRBV21-1 is a recognized pseudogene. There are 18 residues in the CDR3. CDR3 bases: TGTGCCAGCAGCAAAGTTCGGGATCGGCGGAAAACCGACTATGGCTACACCTTC. Residues: CASSKVRDRRKTDYGYTF.

The rearrangement joins TRBV28 to TRBJ1-1; D is undetermined. Germline-derived CDR1 and CDR2 are MDHEN and SYDVKM. The V end lost 5 bases, the J end lost 0 bases, and 7 bases lay between the germline ends. The CDR3 has 13 amino acids. The CDR3 sequence: CASSRELNTEAFF. In DNA form, the CDR3 reads TGTGCCAGCAGTCGCGAGTTGAACACTGAAGCTTTCTTT.

This chain connects TRBV18 to TRBJ1-1, with D perhaps TRBD1 (6 bases). The CDR3 spans 13 residues. Trimming stripped 6 bases from V and 5 bases from J, with 13 bases between. The germline CDR1 and CDR2 sequences are KGHSH and LQKENI. The CDR3 DNA reads TGTGCCAGCTCGTTTGACAGGTTGACTGAAGCTTTCTTT. It codes for CASSFDRLTEAFF.

V usage is TRBV9 and J usage is TRBJ1-3; TRBD1 aligns across 7 bases. The CDR3 length is 15 residues. J was trimmed by 0 bases and V by 4 bases; bases with no gene match: 4. The V gene's germline CDR1 is SGDLS and CDR2 YYNGEE. The CDR3 loop is CASSPRDSSGNTIYF. The CDR3 DNA reads as TGTGCCAGCAGCCCCCGGGACAGCTCTGGAAACACCATATATTTT.

The V and J genes are TRBV30 and TRBJ2-7; tentatively, D is TRBD1 (6 bases). The CDR3 totals 14 residues. Germline V gives CDR1 GTSNPN, CDR2 SVGIG (reference sequence). Between the trimmed V and J ends, which lost 4 bases and 3 bases, there was a span of 16 bases. In DNA form, the CDR3 reads TGTGCCTGGAAAGCGCCCGGGGACATCTACGAGCAGTACTTC. Translation: CAWKAPGDIYEQYF.

This clone was recorded a few times. This chain connects TRBV9 to TRBJ1-4; a weak D match, TRBD1 (5 bases). Trimming shortened V by 0 bases and J by 3 bases, and 12 bases separated the two germline ends. CDR1 is SGDLS, CDR2 YYNGEE, per germline. The CDR3 contains 16 residues. CDR3 protein: CASSVEGQGANEKLFF. Here the CDR3 DNA reads TGTGCCAGCAGCGTAGAAGGGCAGGGCGCTAATGAAAAACTGTTTTTT.

The rearrangement links TRBV18 to TRBJ2-1; possibly TRBD2 for D (6 bases). This CDR3 region has 18 residues. From germline, CDR1 is KGHSH and CDR2 LQKENI. V gave up 3 bases and J gave up 2 bases, with 20 bases separating them. The CDR3 nucleotides read TGTGCCAGCTCACCGCCCCCGTCTTGGGACTTACCCTACAATGAGCAGTTCTTC. This codes for CASSPPPSWDLPYNEQFF.

This chain links TRBV6-2 or TRBV6-3 with TRBJ2-1, with 8 bases matching TRBD2. This CDR3 spans 15 amino acids. Germline trimming cut 5 bases from V and 6 bases from J; bases unmatched to any gene: 9. Germline V gives CDR1 MNHEY, CDR2 SVGEGT. CDR3 in amino acids: CASSHGGGGGNEQFF. Written as DNA, the CDR3 is TGTGCCAGCAGTCACGGGGGGGGAGGGGGCAATGAGCAGTTCTTC.

The gene calls are TRBV27 and TRBJ2-7, with TRBD2 as a possible D gene (5 bases). The germline V gene encodes CDR1 MNHEY and CDR2 SMNVEV (reference sequence). The germline V and J ends were trimmed by 2 bases and 7 bases, with 12 bases remaining between them. The CDR3 is made up of 13 amino acids. The CDR3, as DNA: TGTGCCAGCAGTTTACACGACGGAGGAGAGCAGTACTTC. Protein product: CASSLHDGGEQYF.

The V gene is TRBV12-2, the J gene TRBJ2-7; the table's TRBD2 call for D was not verified on the DNA. TRBV12-2 is a pseudogene locus. The CDR3 loop spans 15 amino acids. The CDR3 bases are TGTGCAAGTCGCTTGGGACTAGCGGGAAACTACGAGCAGTACTTC. Translated, it gives CASRLGLAGNYEQYF.

The count of this clone is one. The gene calls are TRBV6-2 or TRBV6-3 and TRBJ1-3; D might be TRBD1 (5 bases). The V end was cut by 0 bases, the J end by 1 base, with 13 bases between. Germline CDR1 reads MNHEY; CDR2 reads SVGEGT. The CDR3 totals 17 residues. CDR3 nucleotide sequence: TGTGCCAGCAGTTACTCGACGCCAGGGCGGTCTGGAAACACCATATATTTT. As protein: CASSYSTPGRSGNTIYF.

V and J are TRBV30 and TRBJ1-6; 7 bases match TRBD1. Germline V CDR1 and CDR2: GTSNPN, SVGIG (reference sequence). V dropped 0 bases and J dropped 7; count of bases not matched to a gene: 6. This CDR3 is built from 15 residues. Here the CDR3 reads CAWSVPTGRNSPLHF. CDR3 bases: TGTGCCTGGAGTGTCCCGACAGGGCGAAATTCACCCCTCCACTTT.

In its sample, this clone was seen once. The chain couples TRBV5-5 to TRBJ2-7; tentative D call: TRBD1 (6 bases). V lost 2 bases, J lost 4 bases, and 10 bases lay in between. Germline CDR1 and CDR2: SGHKS and YYEKEE (reference sequence). The CDR3 has 13 amino acids. This CDR3 is CASSLSTGYEQYF. The CDR3 nucleotides are TGTGCCAGCAGCTTATCAACAGGGTACGAGCAGTACTTC.

This chain connects TRBV29-1 to TRBJ1-2; 7 nucleotides agree with TRBD1. The V segment lost 6 bases and the J segment 2 bases; nucleotides outside the gene matches: 6. CDR1 and CDR2 from the germline V gene are SQVTM and ANQGSEA. The CDR3 has 13 amino acids. The CDR3 DNA is TGCAGCGTAGGGGACAGACACAACTATGGCTACACCTTC. This sequence encodes CSVGDRHNYGYTF.